This passage covers 15 T cell receptor beta chains from one sample sequenced in a study of human versus mouse CDR3 diversity and MHC coevolution. This table comes from immunoSEQ multiplex PCR, and its TCRdb copy is limited to in-frame clones, with some not included. The table shows tens of thousands of clones, with 92% occurring only once. The material sequenced was naive CD4+ T cells from blood. Described subset: CD45RO-negative CD62L-positive naive CD4 T cells. The receptor source for this set is a person aged 25 to 69 in good health.

This clone was detected only once. V and J are TRBV2 and TRBJ1-1, with 7 bases matching TRBD1. Germline CDR1 SNHLY, CDR2 FYNNEI. This CDR3 is 14 amino acids long. Germline trimming cut 5 bases from V and 4 bases from J; bases unmatched to any gene: 7. CDR3 protein: CASSPDREGTEAFF. CDR3 sequence (DNA): TGTGCCAGCAGTCCCGACAGGGAAGGCACTGAAGCTTTCTTT. Based on the CDR3 plus reference TRBV2 and TRBJ1-1, the full variable domain is EPEVTQTPSHQVTQMGQEVILRCVPISNHLYFYWYRQILGQKVEFLVSFYNNEISEKSEIFDDQFSVERPDGSNFTLKIRSTKLEDSAMYFCASSPDREGTEAFFGQGTRLTVV.

This clone was recorded only once. The chain recombines TRBV5-4 with TRBJ2-2; TRBD2 matches 8 bases. This CDR3 has 16 amino acids. Germline CDR1 is SGHNT and CDR2 is YYREEE (reference sequence). V dropped 4 bases and J dropped 5; count of bases not matched to a gene: 10. The chain's CDR3 is CASSPSRGGKTGELFF. CDR3 nucleotides: TGTGCCAGCAGCCCGTCTCGGGGGGGGAAGACCGGGGAGCTGTTTTTT.

The CDR3 DNA reads TGTGCCAGCAGCTCAATTGCGGACACCAATTCACCCCTCCACTTT. Encoded protein: CASSSIADTNSPLHF. The gene calls are TRBV7-9 and TRBJ1-6; TRBD1 is a possible D gene (5 bases). This CDR3 has 15 residues. Trimming left V 4 bases short and J 7 bases short, with 14 bases between. CDR1 and CDR2 from the germline V gene are SEHNR and FQNEAQ (reference sequence).

The CDR3 coding sequence is TGTGCCAGCAGTGCAGGGGGTGGCGGGAGGTTCGTTATGGGGGAGCTGTTTTTT. This sequence encodes CASSAGGGGRFVMGELFF. The V call is TRBV6-1, the J call TRBJ2-2; tentative D call: TRBD2 (8 bases). The CDR3 totals 18 residues. Looked up from germline, CDR1 is MNHNS and CDR2 is SASEGT. V gave up 4 bases and J gave up 8 bases, with 26 bases separating them.

The rearrangement uses TRBV19 and TRBJ1-1; 10 nucleotides align to TRBD1. CDR1 is LNHDA, CDR2 SQIVND, per germline (reference sequence). With V trimmed by 5 bases and J by 4 bases, 7 bases remained unmatched. The CDR3 runs 15 residues. The CDR3 DNA reads TGTGCCAGTAGTCCCCAGAGGACAGGGGGCACTGAAGCTTTCTTT. Translating gives CASSPQRTGGTEAFF.

This chain uses TRBV7-9 with TRBJ2-5; 9 nucleotides match TRBD2. The DNA end is a closer match to TRBJ2-7, so the J assignment may be wrong. The V gene's germline CDR1 is SEHNR and CDR2 FQNEAQ (reference sequence). This CDR3 region has 15 residues. Here the CDR3 DNA reads TGTGCCAGCAGCTTATTGGCTAGCGGGGACCACGAGCAGTACTTC. Its protein product is CASSLLASGDHEQYF.

In nucleotides, the CDR3 is TGTGCCACCGGGACTAGCGGGGGGTACTCTTACAATGAGCAGTTCTTC. As protein: CATGTSGGYSYNEQFF. The rearrangement joins TRBV15 to TRBJ2-1; 15 bases align to TRBD2. The ends lost 8 bases at V and 4 bases at J; junction bases unmatched: 6. From germline, CDR1 is LNHNV and CDR2 YYDKDF (reference sequence). The CDR3 covers 16 residues.

The chain links TRBV28 to TRBJ1-1, with unresolved D. This CDR3 spans 15 amino acids. Germline V CDR1 and CDR2: MDHEN, SYDVKM. V lost 5 bases and J 1 base, leaving 14 bases between the germline ends. Written as DNA, the CDR3 is TGTGCCAGCAGTCCCGTTGGGCGGGGGAACACTGAAGCTTTCTTT. Its protein product is CASSPVGRGNTEAFF.

The genes are TRBV9 and TRBJ2-1; TRBD1 matches at 11 bases. Trimming took 0 bases from V and 9 from J; bases not matched to a gene: 8. The CDR3 has 16 amino acids. Germline V gives CDR1 SGDLS, CDR2 YYNGEE. In nucleotides, the CDR3 is TGTGCCAGCAGCGTAGAGCCCGGACAGGGGGCGAGTGAGCAGTTCTTC. Translated: CASSVEPGQGASEQFF.

The chain has TRBV28 and TRBJ2-3; 10 bases map to TRBD2. The CDR3 is 17 amino acids. Germline V CDR1 and CDR2: MDHEN, SYDVKM. With V trimmed by 2 bases and J by 2 bases, 7 bases remained unmatched. The CDR3 nucleotides read TGTGCCAGCAGTTTAGGTGGTAGCGGGGGGTCCACAGATACGCAGTATTTT. Its translation is CASSLGGSGGSTDTQYF.

CDR3 nucleotide sequence: TGTGCCAGCAGTGGGCAGGGGGCATTGACCGGGGAGCTGTTTTTT. This encodes CASSGQGALTGELFF. The chain has TRBV25-1 and TRBJ2-2; 8 bases line up with TRBD1. Losses at the gene ends were 4 bases for V and 5 bases for J; bases not matched to a gene: 6. Germline lookup yields CDR1 MGHDK and CDR2 SYGVNS. CDR3 length equals 15 residues.

In its sample, this clone was seen a few times. This chain uses TRBV19 with TRBJ1-5, with a possible D match to TRBD1 (6 bases). Trimming took off 2 bases at V and 0 bases at J, with 8 bases between the two ends. Germline lookup yields CDR1 LNHDA and CDR2 SQIVND (reference sequence). The CDR3 spans 15 residues. The CDR3 loop is CASSIQGLSNQPQHF. DNA of the CDR3: TGTGCCAGTAGTATACAGGGGCTTAGCAATCAGCCCCAGCATTTT.

The chain is built from TRBV11-2 and TRBJ2-3, with TRBD2 identical over 13 bases. The CDR3 runs to 16 residues. The J segment lost 6 bases and the V segment lost 3 bases, leaving 6 bases of the junction unmatched. Germline loops: CDR1 SGHAT, CDR2 FQNNGV. CDR3 sequence: CASSLRTSGGSDTQYF. The CDR3 DNA sequence: TGTGCCAGCAGCTTGAGGACTAGCGGGGGATCCGATACGCAGTATTTT.

This clone was picked up a small number of times. The chain joins TRBV21-1 to TRBJ1-1; the table's D call of TRBD1 was not tested on the DNA. TRBV21-1 is a listed pseudogene. The CDR3 spans 14 residues. The CDR3 here is CASSIVDMNTEAFF. Written as DNA, the CDR3 is TGTGCCAGCAGCATCGTAGACATGAACACTGAAGCTTTCTTT.

The chain recombines TRBV30 with TRBJ1-2; tentatively, D is TRBD1 (5 bases). Trimming removed 8 bases from V and 1 base from J, with 20 bases in between. From germline, CDR1 is GTSNPN and CDR2 SVGIG (reference sequence). The CDR3 runs 15 residues. CDR3: CAGDGSWGVNYGYTF. CDR3 in DNA: TGTGCCGGGGACGGTTCGTGGGGGGTTAACTATGGCTACACCTTC.